The next 23 T cell receptor beta chains were all read from a single sample in a study of T-cell memory formation after mild COVID-19 (dated by TCRdb to the early 2020s). Libraries were constructed by 5' RACE. Sequencing used an Illumina NovaSeq 6000. Clones were called with MiXCR by TCRdb after fastp trimmed the public reads at Q25, and only in-frame beta chains were retained. A single entry per CDR3 protein holds the most common genes and DNA from its merged rows. The sample records roughly 200,000 distinct CDR3 sequences, roughly a fifth of which are singletons. Roughly 23% of the sample belongs to the ten largest clones. The sample taken for sequencing was PBMCs or a T cell subset sorted from them (not recorded which). The receptors were gathered from an adult woman who had mild COVID-19 (a few samples of this study predate the infection). The sample titles of this study are shuffled in the database, so cell type and time point are left out; the donor was told from shared clones.

On this clonotype: Its ends do not fully match the called genes, so a read error is possible. The chain combines TRBV4-3 with TRBJ2-7; unclear D gene. CDR1 is LGHNA, CDR2 YSLEER, per germline. The CDR3 spans 12 residues. CDR3 coding DNA: TGCGCCAGCAGCCCTCAATGCCCCGAGCATTACTTC. Translating it yields CASSPQCPEHYF.

In its sample, this clonotype was seen a few times. The chain is built from TRBV7-8 and TRBJ2-6; D is uncertain. CDR3 length: 19 amino acids. Germline CDR1 is SGHVS and CDR2 is FQNEAQ. With 1 base removed from V and 0 bases from J, the gap between germline ends came to 16 bases. The CDR3 sequence: CASSLGPGQPSSGANVLTF. The CDR3 nucleotides read TGTGCCAGCAGCTTAGGTCCTGGGCAGCCGTCCTCTGGGGCCAACGTCCTGACTTTC.

This sequence joins TRBV5-4 and TRBJ1-2, with D unresolved. Trimming cost V 0 bases and J 8 bases, with 11 bases left between them. Germline V gene lookup returns CDR1 SGHNT and CDR2 YYREEE (reference sequence). This CDR3 region has 13 residues. CDR3 amino acids: CASSLVSDDGYTF. Written as DNA, the CDR3 is TGTGCCAGCAGCTTGGTTTCCGATGACGGCTACACCTTC.

In its sample, this clonotype was seen a few times. The chain links TRBV9 to TRBJ2-5; possible D gene TRBD2, 6 bases. The CDR3 has 14 amino acids. V shed 0 bases and J shed 2 bases, with 8 bases lying between them. Germline V gene lookup returns CDR1 SGDLS and CDR2 YYNGEE. The CDR3 sequence: CASSVGDLQETQYF. Here the CDR3 DNA reads TGTGCCAGCAGCGTAGGGGACTTACAAGAGACCCAGTACTTC.

In this sample, this clonotype turned up once. This chain links TRBV9 with TRBJ1-1; a possible D gene is TRBD1 (5 bases). This CDR3 has 14 residues. The germline V and J ends were trimmed by 4 bases and 3 bases, with 13 bases remaining between them. The V gene's germline CDR1 is SGDLS and CDR2 YYNGEE. The CDR3 region is CASSPRQKDTEAFF. The CDR3 DNA is TGTGCCAGCAGCCCCCGACAGAAAGACACTGAAGCTTTCTTT.

There are a few counts of this clonotype. The chain carries TRBV7-9 and TRBJ1-2; D remains ambiguous. Looked up from germline, CDR1 is SEHNR and CDR2 is FQNEAQ (reference sequence). Trimming left V 5 bases short and J 3 bases short, with 13 bases between. CDR3 length: 14 amino acids. The CDR3: CASSPYAADYGYTF. The CDR3 DNA follows: TGTGCCAGCAGCCCCTATGCGGCTGACTATGGCTACACCTTC.

This clonotype showed up many times. This chain connects TRBV4-1 to TRBJ2-7, with 13 bases matching TRBD2. J gave up 3 bases and V 8 bases, and 4 bases lay outside the gene matches. This CDR3 is 14 amino acids long. Looked up from germline, CDR1 is MGHRA and CDR2 is YSYEKL. CDR3 nucleotide sequence: TGCGCCAGCTCTGGGACTAGCGGGAACTACGAGCAGTACTTC. Protein product: CASSGTSGNYEQYF.

The genes are TRBV28 and TRBJ2-7; TRBD1 is a possible D gene (6 bases). V was trimmed by 5 bases and J by 4 bases, leaving 21 bases between them. The CDR3 contains 16 residues. From germline, CDR1 is MDHEN and CDR2 SYDVKM. CDR3 loop: CASSKQVGARVYEQYF. The CDR3 DNA sequence: TGTGCCAGCAGTAAACAGGTGGGGGCACGGGTTTACGAGCAGTACTTC.

This clonotype has more than one count but fewer than ten. The V and J genes are TRBV5-6 and TRBJ1-2; D gene unclear. V lost 0 bases and J 6 bases, leaving 12 bases between the germline ends. The CDR3 sequence is 14 residues long. From germline, CDR1 is SGHDT and CDR2 YYEEEE. CDR3 nucleotides: TGTGCCAGCAGCTTGGGACTGCGTGGCGATGGCTACACCTTC. It codes for CASSLGLRGDGYTF.

This clonotype was detected a few times. The rearrangement links TRBV30 to TRBJ1-1, with TRBD1 as a possible D gene (5 bases). This CDR3 has 12 amino acids. Germline CDR1 GTSNPN, CDR2 SVGIG (reference sequence). Trimming removed 1 base at V and 5 bases at J, with 8 bases between. The CDR3 DNA reads as TGTGCCTGGAGTGAGGGGTGGACTGAAGCTTTCTTT. Its translation is CAWSEGWTEAFF.

The chain uses TRBV6-4 and TRBJ2-3, with D maybe TRBD1 (5 bases). V lost 0 bases and J 4 bases, leaving 14 bases between the germline ends. This CDR3 has 16 amino acids. CDR1 is MRHNA, CDR2 SNTAGT, per germline. CDR3 amino acids: CASSDSATRRADTQYF. The CDR3 DNA follows: TGTGCCAGCAGTGACTCGGCTACCCGCAGGGCAGATACGCAGTATTTT.

This clonotype was counted only a few times. The chain joins TRBV20-1 to TRBJ1-1; D perhaps matches TRBD1 (5 bases). V was trimmed by 2 bases and J by 3 bases, leaving 10 bases between them. Germline assignment: CDR1 DFQATT and CDR2 SNEGSKA (reference sequence). This CDR3 has 13 residues. The CDR3 loop is CSARQLGDTEAFF. CDR3 bases: TGCAGTGCTAGACAACTGGGGGACACTGAAGCTTTCTTT.

This chain links TRBV6-6 with TRBJ1-2; D gene ambiguous. The CDR3 consists of 12 residues. The germline V gene has CDR1 MNHNY and CDR2 SVGAGI (reference sequence). Trimming pared 2 bases from V and 8 bases from J, leaving 9 bases between. The CDR3 nucleotides read TGTGCCAGCAGTTACGAGGGAGCAGGCTACACCTTC. This gives the protein CASSYEGAGYTF.

This clonotype appeared a few times. The V gene is TRBV7-8, the J gene TRBJ1-1; D possibly corresponds to TRBD1 (5 bases). Trimming shortened V by 1 base and J by 0 bases, and 18 bases separated the two germline ends. Germline V gene lookup returns CDR1 SGHVS and CDR2 FQNEAQ. The CDR3 extends over 18 amino acids. The CDR3 spells CASSLGIIPGELNTEAFF. The CDR3 DNA follows: TGTGCCAGCAGCTTAGGGATCATCCCGGGGGAACTGAACACTGAAGCTTTCTTT.

The rearrangement links TRBV5-4 to TRBJ1-1, with a tentative D call TRBD1 (6 bases). The CDR3 is 15 amino acids. Trimming took off 2 bases at V and 4 bases at J, with 15 bases between the two ends. CDR1 and CDR2 from the germline V gene are SGHNT and YYREEE (reference sequence). The CDR3 here is CASSFLGQRGTEAFF. In nucleotides, the CDR3 is TGTGCCAGCAGCTTTTTGGGACAAAGGGGCACTGAAGCTTTCTTT.

This clonotype occurred a few times. The chain joins TRBV7-2 to TRBJ2-7; D is uncertain. Per the germline V gene, CDR1 is SGHTA and CDR2 is FQGNSA. CDR3 length equals 14 residues. V lost 5 bases and J lost 4, with 15 bases in between. In DNA form, the CDR3 reads TGTGCCAGCAGCATCCCGACCCTAGGGTACGAGCAGTACTTC. Translation gives CASSIPTLGYEQYF. Combining the CDR3 with reference TRBV7-2 and TRBJ2-7 gives the whole variable domain GAGVSQSPSNKVTEKGKDVELRCDPISGHTALYWYRQSLGQGLEFLIYFQGNSAPDKSGLPSDRFSAERTGGSVSTLTIQRTQQEDSAVYLCASSIPTLGYEQYFGPGTRLTVT.

V gene TRBV6-6 combines with J gene TRBJ2-7, with D perhaps matching TRBD1 (5 bases). There are 13 residues in the CDR3. The germline gives CDR1 MNHNY, CDR2 SVGAGI (reference sequence). V lost 2 bases, J lost 5 bases, and 10 bases lay in between. The chain's CDR3 is CASSYKDNHEQYF. The CDR3 coding sequence is TGTGCCAGCAGTTACAAGGACAACCACGAGCAGTACTTC.

The gene calls are TRBV4-3 and TRBJ2-5, with D possibly being TRBD2 (6 bases). V shed 8 bases and J shed 5 bases, with 18 bases lying between them. Germline CDR1 LGHNA, CDR2 YSLEER. The length of the CDR3 is 14 residues. The CDR3 region is CASANGGVGETQYF. CDR3 coding DNA: TGCGCCAGCGCGAACGGCGGGGTGGGGGAGACCCAGTACTTC.

The CDR3 bases are TGCGCCAGCAGCCCCCCGAGGCAGGGGTCGATCATGAACACTGAAGCTTTCTTT. This gives the protein CASSPPRQGSIMNTEAFF. This chain connects TRBV5-1 to TRBJ1-1; TRBD1 is a possible D gene (6 bases). V lost 4 bases and J 0 bases, leaving 22 bases between the germline ends. The germline gives CDR1 SGHRS, CDR2 YFSETQ. This CDR3 is 18 amino acids long.

V gene TRBV5-6 combines with J gene TRBJ2-3, with 14 bases aligning to TRBD2. V shed 4 bases, J shed 6 bases, and the junction held 7 bases outside the gene matches. The CDR3 spans 16 residues. Germline V gene lookup returns CDR1 SGHDT and CDR2 YYEEEE. This CDR3 is CASSPRLAGGPDTQYF. CDR3 nucleotides: TGTGCCAGCAGCCCCCGACTAGCGGGGGGGCCGGATACGCAGTATTTT.

A few counts support this clonotype. The V call is TRBV7-9, the J call TRBJ2-7, with 7 bases matching TRBD1. The V segment lost 5 bases and the J segment 3 bases; nucleotides outside the gene matches: 4. The CDR3 is 13 residues long. Germline V gene sequence: CDR1 SEHNR, CDR2 FQNEAQ (reference sequence). The CDR3 DNA sequence: TGTGCCAGCAGCAGGGGGCGCGGCTACGAGCAGTACTTC. Protein sequence: CASSRGRGYEQYF.

J is TRBJ2-2 and V is TRBV7-3; 9 bases map to TRBD2. This CDR3 contains 14 residues. V was clipped by 5 bases and J by 5 bases; unmatched bases: 3. Germline CDR1 is SGHTA and CDR2 is FQGTGA. The CDR3 region has the DNA TGTGCCAGCAGCCTAGCGGGGCCAACCGGGGAGCTGTTTTTT. Translating it yields CASSLAGPTGELFF.

This clonotype was seen repeatedly, ten times or more. At one end, the junction sequence differs from germline, possibly due to a read error. The rearrangement uses TRBV7-6 and TRBJ2-7; tentative D call: TRBD1 (5 bases). CDR3 length: 14 residues. Germline CDR1 SGHVS, CDR2 FNYEAQ. The CDR3 nucleotides read TGTGCCAGCAGTTTAGGTCAGGGTGGCTACGAGCAGTACTTC. Its translation: CASSLGQGGYEQYF.